Below, 9 T cell receptor beta chains from the same sample are listed, as sequenced in a study of blood T cell repertoires in COVID-19. The table came from immunoSEQ multiplex PCR; TCRdb's copy has only in-frame clones and leaves some out. Of a few hundred thousand clones listed, 83% are singletons. Sequencing was performed on peripheral blood. The receptors were sampled from a woman between 25 and 40 years old with COVID-19, enrolled during active disease.

The genes are TRBV30 and TRBJ1-4; D gene ambiguous. The CDR3 spans 14 residues. Germline CDR1 is GTSNPN and CDR2 is SVGIG (reference sequence). Trimming removed 0 bases at V and 5 bases at J, with 10 bases between. The CDR3 DNA follows: TGTGCCTGGAGTGTACAAGGGAGAAATGAAAAACTGTTTTTT. Translating it yields CAWSVQGRNEKLFF.

The chain joins TRBV19 to TRBJ1-1, with D possibly TRBD1 on 5 matching bases. In germline, CDR1 is LNHDA, CDR2 SQIVND (reference sequence). The V gene lost 7 bases and the J gene lost 7 bases, with 19 bases spanning the gap. The CDR3 has 14 residues. This CDR3 reads CASTRVIYTFEAFF. The CDR3 DNA reads as TGTGCCAGTACCAGGGTCATTTATACTTTTGAAGCTTTCTTT.

The chain recombines TRBV3-1 (or the pseudogene TRBV3-2) with TRBJ2-1, with D maybe TRBD1 (5 bases). The V end was cut by 4 bases, the J end by 1 base, with 14 bases between. CDR3 length: 16 residues. Germline V gene sequence: CDR1 LGHDT, CDR2 YNNKEL (reference sequence). In DNA form, the CDR3 reads TGTGCCAGCAGCCGAGTACAGGAGAAGTCCTACAATGAGCAGTTCTTC. Its protein product is CASSRVQEKSYNEQFF.

CDR3 in DNA: TGTGCCAGCAGCTTAGATTGGGCGGAGGGCCTCTATGGCTACACCTTC. Amino acid sequence: CASSLDWAEGLYGYTF. The chain recombines TRBV11-3 with TRBJ1-2; D not resolved. The germline gives CDR1 SGHNT, CDR2 YENEEA. The V and J ends lost 0 bases and 4 bases respectively, with 15 bases between them. The CDR3 consists of 16 residues.

The chain is built from TRBV7-9 and TRBJ1-5, with a weak D call TRBD1 (6 bases). This CDR3 is 18 amino acids long. V shed 0 bases and J shed 3 bases, with 18 bases lying between them. The germline V gene has CDR1 SEHNR and CDR2 FQNEAQ (reference sequence). The CDR3 DNA reads TGTGCCAGCAGCTTAGCGCTATCTAAGGGGGGGATCAATCAGCCCCAGCATTTT. Its protein is CASSLALSKGGINQPQHF.

V usage is TRBV19 and J usage is TRBJ2-7, with TRBD1 matching 10 bases. The CDR3 runs to 14 residues. Per germline, CDR1 LNHDA and CDR2 SQIVND (reference sequence). Unmatched junction bases numbered 11, after V lost 8 bases and J lost 7 bases. The CDR3 loop is CASRWTGGSGEQYF. DNA for the CDR3: TGTGCCAGTCGTTGGACAGGGGGAAGTGGGGAGCAGTACTTC.

This chain joins TRBV2 and TRBJ1-2; 10 bases line up with TRBD1. Germline CDR1 is SNHLY and CDR2 is FYNNEI. V gave up 5 bases and J gave up 3 bases; unmatched junction bases: 3. CDR3 size: 14 residues. CDR3 nucleotides: TGTGCCAGCAGTCCCGGGACAGGGGACTATGGCTACACCTTC. Residues: CASSPGTGDYGYTF.

This chain links TRBV18 with TRBJ1-2; 7 nucleotides agree with TRBD1. The germline V gene has CDR1 KGHSH and CDR2 LQKENI. The CDR3 spans 13 residues. The V segment lost 4 bases and the J segment 7 bases; nucleotides outside the gene matches: 6. The CDR3 DNA follows: TGTGCCAGCTCACTCGACAGGGTACTTGGCTACACCTTC. Protein: CASSLDRVLGYTF. The entire variable domain, with the rest obtained from reference TRBV18 and TRBJ1-2, is as follows: NAGVMQNPRHLVRRRGQEARLRCSPMKGHSHVYWYRQLPEEGLKFMVYLQKENIIDESGMPKERFSAEFPKEGPSILRIQQVVRGDSAAYFCASSLDRVLGYTFGSGTRLTVV.

This chain joins TRBV2 and TRBJ2-3, with 7 bases that match TRBD1. The germline gives CDR1 SNHLY, CDR2 FYNNEI. V lost 2 bases to trimming and J lost 3 bases; unmatched junction nucleotides: 8. The CDR3 runs 16 residues. The CDR3 nucleotides read TGTGCCAGCAGTGAAAGTAGACAGGGCCGGACAGATACGCAGTATTTT. Protein product: CASSESRQGRTDTQYF.